This T cell receptor (beta chain) is drawn from a study of vaccination and CD4 T cells after COVID-19. Whole-study context: Timing of post-vaccine sample collection was a median about 72 days after dose two, with a range of 14 to 241.

Treatment specified: roughly ten-day PBMC culture with coronavirus spike peptide pools or control peptides (ViraFEST assay). Before TCRs were sequenced, ViraFEST expanded antigen-specific T cells with peptide pools. At the Johns Hopkins FTIC core, DNA taken from cultured CD4+ T cells was sequenced by way of the Oncomine TCR Beta short-read assay. The genomic DNA was obtained from cultured CD4+ T cells by extraction with the QIAamp micro DNA kit. TCRdb re-called the PCR reads through MiXCR, storing one row per CDR3 protein. The table lists 17,000 or so distinct CDR3 sequences, around 46% of them singletons. This clonotype was detected a few times. Its antigen is as yet unknown. The sample here was CD4+ T cells from blood, cultured in vitro, taken before SARS-CoV-2 vaccination. This receptor was identified in a human donor who had recovered from COVID-19.

The CDR3, as DNA: TGTGCCAGCAGCTTAGAGGGGTCGTGGGACACTGAAGCTTTCTTT. This translates into CASSLEGSWDTEAFF. The chain uses TRBV7-2 and TRBJ1-1, with D possibly matching TRBD1 (5 bases). Trimming took off 1 base at V and 3 bases at J, with 12 bases between the two ends. The length of the CDR3 is 15 residues. Looked up from germline, CDR1 is SGHTA and CDR2 is FQGNSA.